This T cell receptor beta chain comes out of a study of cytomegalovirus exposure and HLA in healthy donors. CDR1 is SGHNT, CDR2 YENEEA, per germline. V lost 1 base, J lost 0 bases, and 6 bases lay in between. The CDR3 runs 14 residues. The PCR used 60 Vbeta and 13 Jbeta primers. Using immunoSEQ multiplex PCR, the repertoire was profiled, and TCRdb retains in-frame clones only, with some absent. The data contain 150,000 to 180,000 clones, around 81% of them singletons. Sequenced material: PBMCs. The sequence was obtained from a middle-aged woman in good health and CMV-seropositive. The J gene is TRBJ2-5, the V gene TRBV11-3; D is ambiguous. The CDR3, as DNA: TGTGCCAGCAGCTTAGGGGCTAACCAAGAGACCCAGTACTTC. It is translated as CASSLGANQETQYF.